This TCR beta chain derives from a study of cytomegalovirus exposure and HLA in healthy donors (dated by TCRdb to the late 2010s). Regarding the research as a whole: A later analysis indicated that the 90 to 150 validation repertoires were generated on the platform also employed for the approximately 700 repertoires of the first cohort. The aim of the study was to test whether cataloging public T cell receptors could identify signatures of past pathogen exposure. Besides the first cohort of around 700 subjects, a separate validation cohort made up of 120 different subjects was used. The study combined high-throughput TCR immunosequencing, statistical association of individual TCRs with disease status, and machine learning to predict cytomegalovirus infection status. The investigation overall reported the following: Three of the identified cytomegalovirus-associated TCR beta chains were confirmed in vitro to be specific for cytomegalovirus antigens. A later analysis had no HLA typing for the validation cohort, so co-occurrence there was scored across all 110 or so repertoires. The authors suggested that the approach could potentially be extended to other disease states and immunological phenotypes. The classifier was reported to diagnose cytomegalovirus status with high specificity and sensitivity in both the original cohort and the validation cohort. Across donors, most TCR sequences were observed very rarely, whereas some public TCRs were present in many individuals. A total of 150 to 200 TCR beta chains were listed by the study as associated with cytomegalovirus. In a later analysis, TCRs clustered in the first cohort were found to also tend to co-occur in the approximately 120 validation repertoires, with approximately 94% of cluster scores above 0.

As concerns this clone: This receptor's antigen is unknown. Base quality data are lacking; no much larger clone is found one base away.

The method was the immunoSEQ multiplex PCR assay. In the source study's methods: A statistical classification framework was built to diagnose cytomegalovirus status from the catalog of TCR beta chain sequences. This immuneACCESS table, as held by TCRdb, lists in-frame sequences with V and J called but not all clones. Of the missing ones, under half trace to an unresolved V gene in checked studies; the others have no known cause. V and J calls and clone size follow that table, whereas D and trimming were derived from the DNA. Recorded for this sample are about 220,000 clones; 88% of them occurred a single time. The biggest ten clones account for 2.9% of the sample. Relative to germline, V is missing 2 bases and J is missing 0 bases, with 7 bases of the junction outside any gene match. From the cysteine up to the phenylalanine, the CDR3 has a length of 18 residues. Only the CDR3 DNA stays, 54 bases, in frame from base 1. CDR1 and CDR2 are drawn from the germline V gene: MDHEN, SYDVKM.

The donors belonged to the validation cohort of around 110 subjects, which was separate from the roughly 700-subject first cohort. Sequences were obtained from PBMCs. The sequence derives from a woman between 18 and 29 years old in good health and CMV-seronegative. The chain was built from TRBV28 and TRBJ1-2; 12 central nucleotides agree with TRBD1. The CDR3 here reads CASSLIRGQGATNYGYTF. At the DNA level, the sequence is TGTGCCAGCAGTTTAATTCGGGGACAGGGGGCGACTAACTATGGCTACACCTTC.